The sequence of this T cell receptor beta chain was determined in a study of T cell responses to AZD1222 COVID-19 vaccine. The CDR3 covers 15 residues. The V and J ends lost 6 bases and 4 bases respectively, with 19 bases between them. Germline V gene lookup returns CDR1 LNHDA and CDR2 SQIVND (reference sequence). Turning to this clone: Its antigen remains unidentified.

Profiled with immunoSEQ multiplex PCR; TCRdb holds only in-frame clones, not every one. The data hold 200,000 or so clones, with 80% to 90% observed a single time. General study results and limits: Donors were mostly white British, more females; clonal diversity possibly underestimated.

This specimen consisted of peripheral blood, obtained on day 0 of AZD1222 vaccination. This TCR came from an adult in good health. J is TRBJ2-7 and V is TRBV19; no clear D. For the CDR3, the DNA is TGTGCCAGTAGCCGATCCGCCCGGCAGATTTACGAGCAGTACTTC. Translated: CASSRSARQIYEQYF. The full variable domain, completed using reference TRBV19 and TRBJ2-7, is DGGITQSPKYLFRKEGQNVTLSCEQNLNHDAMYWYRQDPGQGLRLIYYSQIVNDFQKGDIAEGYSVSREKKESFPLTVTSAQKNPTAFYLCASSRSARQIYEQYFGPGTRLTVT.